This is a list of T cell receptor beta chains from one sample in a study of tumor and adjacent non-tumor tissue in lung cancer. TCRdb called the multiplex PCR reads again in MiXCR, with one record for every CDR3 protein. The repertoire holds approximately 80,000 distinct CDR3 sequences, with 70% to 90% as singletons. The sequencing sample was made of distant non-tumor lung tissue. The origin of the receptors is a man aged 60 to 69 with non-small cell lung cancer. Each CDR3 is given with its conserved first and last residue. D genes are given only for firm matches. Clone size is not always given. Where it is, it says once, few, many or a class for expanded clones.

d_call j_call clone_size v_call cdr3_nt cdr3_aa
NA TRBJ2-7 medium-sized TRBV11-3 TGTGCCAGCAGCATCAGGGGCTCCTACGAGCAGTACTTC CASSIRGSYEQYF
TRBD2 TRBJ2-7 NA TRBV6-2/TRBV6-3 TGTGCCAGCAGTTACGTGGGACTAGCGGGAGGGAAGAATGAGGAGTATTTC CASSYVGLAGGKNEEYF
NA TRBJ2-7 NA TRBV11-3 TGTGCTAGCACCTATTCGATCTTGCAGTACTTC CASTYSILQYF
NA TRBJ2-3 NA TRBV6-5 TGTGCCAGCATGCCTAGCGGCACAGATACGCAGTATTTT CASMPSGTDTQYF
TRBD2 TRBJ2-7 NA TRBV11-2 TGTGCAAGCAGCCCCCTATCCGGGGTAGCGGGAACATACTTGCAGTACTTC CASSPLSGVAGTYLQYF
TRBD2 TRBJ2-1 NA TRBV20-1 TGCAGCCCTAGGGGCGGGGGGGTCAATGAGCAGTCCTTC CSPRGGGVNEQSF
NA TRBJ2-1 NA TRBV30 TGTGCCTGGAGTGTACTTAGTTCCAATAAGCAGTTCTTC CAWSVLSSNKQFF
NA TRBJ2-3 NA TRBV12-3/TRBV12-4 TGTGCCTGCACCCCCGTTATCACAGATACGCCGTATTTT CACTPVITDTPYF
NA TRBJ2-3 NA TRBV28 TGTGCCGGCAGCCTAAGCACAGATACGCAGTATTTT CAGSLSTDTQYF
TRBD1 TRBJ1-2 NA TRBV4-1 TGCGCCAGAAGCCACGGTGGTACAGGGGACTACTATGGCTACACCTTC CARSHGGTGDYYGYTF
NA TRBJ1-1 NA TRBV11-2 TGTGCCAGCAGCTTTGCCCCTGAGACAGGAGGGGCTTTCTTT CASSFAPETGGAFF
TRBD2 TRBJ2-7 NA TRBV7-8 TGTGCCAGTAACTCCACCGGGACTACCCCCTCCTACGAGCGGTACTTC CASNSTGTTPSYERYF
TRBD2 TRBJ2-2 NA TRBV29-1 TGTAGCGTTGGCGGGGGGAACTCCGGGGAGCTGTTTTTT CSVGGGNSGELFF
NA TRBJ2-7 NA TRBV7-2 TGTGCCAGCAGCTTAGCGGGCAGCCCTTACGAGCAGTACTTC CASSLAGSPYEQYF
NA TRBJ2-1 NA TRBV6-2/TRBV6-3 TGTGCCAGCATGGACCGGACAACCCGCAATGAACAGTTCTTC CASMDRTTRNEQFF
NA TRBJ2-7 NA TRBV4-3 TGCGCCAGCAGCCAAGATAGTAACGGCTACCAGTACTTC CASSQDSNGYQYF
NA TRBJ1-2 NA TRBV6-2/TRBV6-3 TGTGCCAGCAGTGACCCCGGGATTGGGGACCGGGGCTACACCTTC CASSDPGIGDRGYTF
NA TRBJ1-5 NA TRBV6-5 TGTGCCAGCAGTTACATACAGGCAAGCAATCAGGCCCAGCATTTT CASSYIQASNQAQHF
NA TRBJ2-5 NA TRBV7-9 TGTGCCAGCGGTTTCTCCATGCGAGAACGAGAGACCCAGTACTTC CASGFSMRERETQYF
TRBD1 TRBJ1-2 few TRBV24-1 TGTGCCACCAGTGATCCAGGACAGGTCTATGGCTACACCTTC CATSDPGQVYGYTF
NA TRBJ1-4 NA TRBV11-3 TGTGCCAGCAGCTCAGATCTAACCAGGGTAGAAGAGAAAGTGTTTTTT CASSSDLTRVEEKVFF
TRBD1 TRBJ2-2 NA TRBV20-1 TGCAGTGCTAGAGACTCACGACAGGGGGCCACCGGGGAACTGTTTTTT CSARDSRQGATGELFF
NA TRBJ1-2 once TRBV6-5 TGTGCCAGCGCCCAGACCCCCGGAGGCTATAGGTACACCTTC CASAQTPGGYRYTF
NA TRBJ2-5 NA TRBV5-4 TGTGCCAGCAGAGGGCACTACCTCCAAGAGAGCCAGTACTTC CASRGHYLQESQYF
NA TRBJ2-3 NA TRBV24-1 TGTGCCACCAGTGGACGATGTAGCACAGATACGCAGTTTTTT CATSGRCSTDTQFF
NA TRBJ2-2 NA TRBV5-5 TGTGCCAGCAGTCCAGGATGGTTAGGGGGCACCGGGGACTTGTTTTTT CASSPGWLGGTGDLFF
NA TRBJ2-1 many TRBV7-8 TGTGCCAGCAGCTTAACACAGGAGAACAAGCAGTTCTTC CASSLTQENKQFF
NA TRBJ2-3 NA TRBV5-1 TGCGCCAGCACCCAGTCGCCAGTTAGAGATAGCCAGTATTTT CASTQSPVRDSQYF
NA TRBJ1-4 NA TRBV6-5 TGTGCCAGCAACAACGGCGCGTCATCCCCATTTAACATACCAGAGAATGAAAAACTGTTTTTT CASNNGASSPFNIPENEKLFF
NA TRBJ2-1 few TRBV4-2 TGTGCCAGCAGCCAAGAGGCGGCGGGATGCAATGAGCAGTTCTTC CASSQEAAGCNEQFF
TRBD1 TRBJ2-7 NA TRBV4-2 TGCGCCAGCAGCCACGTTGGGGGGACAGGGAACTACGAACAGTACTTC CASSHVGGTGNYEQYF
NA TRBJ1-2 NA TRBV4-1 TGCGCCAGCAGACCGGACGGCATCTCTTTCGGCTACACCTTC CASRPDGISFGYTF
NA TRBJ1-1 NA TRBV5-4 TGTGCCGGCAGCTCTCCCATGAACTCTGAAGCTTTCTTT CAGSSPMNSEAFF
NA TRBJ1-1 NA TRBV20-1 TGCAGTGCTAGAGCGGGAAGACCTAACAATGAAGCTTTCTTT CSARAGRPNNEAFF
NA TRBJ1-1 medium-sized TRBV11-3 TGTGCCAGCAGCCCTACCCCGGGGCAACTGAACACTGAAGCTTTCTTT CASSPTPGQLNTEAFF
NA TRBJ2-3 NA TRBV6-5 TGTGCCAGCAGCGCAGACACAAATATGCGGTATTTT CASSADTNMRYF
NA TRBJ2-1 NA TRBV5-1 TGCGCCAGCGGCCTCCCGACTACCGGGGCCGACGATGAGCAGTTCTTC CASGLPTTGADDEQFF
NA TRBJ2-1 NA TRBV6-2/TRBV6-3 TGTGCCAGCACAGAACGGACAGTCCGCAATGAGCAGTTCTTC CASTERTVRNEQFF
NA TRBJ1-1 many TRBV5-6 TGTGCCAGCAAAAAATCAGGCACCGCTCAAGCTTTCTTT CASKKSGTAQAFF
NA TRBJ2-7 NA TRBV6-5 TGTGCCAGCGGCAATGGGGGAGTCATTAACTACGAGCAGTACTTC CASGNGGVINYEQYF
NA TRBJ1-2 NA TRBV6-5 TGTGCCAGTAGCCAGACCCCCGGATACTATGGCTACACCTTC CASSQTPGYYGYTF
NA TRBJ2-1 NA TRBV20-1 TGCAGTGCTAGACATAGTAGACAGTCGTCCTACGATGAGCAGTTCTTC CSARHSRQSSYDEQFF
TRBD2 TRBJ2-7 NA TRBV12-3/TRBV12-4 TGTGCCAGCTCAAACGCTCAACTAGCGGGATGGCGAGAGCAGTACTTC CASSNAQLAGWREQYF
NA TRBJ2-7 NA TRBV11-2 TGTGCCAGAAGGTTAATCCCCGAGGCCCTCAAAGGCTACGAGCAGCACTTC CARRLIPEALKGYEQHF
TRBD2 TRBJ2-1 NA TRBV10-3 TGTGCCTCGCGCGGGGGGACGGCCTACAATGAGCAGTTCTTC CASRGGTAYNEQFF